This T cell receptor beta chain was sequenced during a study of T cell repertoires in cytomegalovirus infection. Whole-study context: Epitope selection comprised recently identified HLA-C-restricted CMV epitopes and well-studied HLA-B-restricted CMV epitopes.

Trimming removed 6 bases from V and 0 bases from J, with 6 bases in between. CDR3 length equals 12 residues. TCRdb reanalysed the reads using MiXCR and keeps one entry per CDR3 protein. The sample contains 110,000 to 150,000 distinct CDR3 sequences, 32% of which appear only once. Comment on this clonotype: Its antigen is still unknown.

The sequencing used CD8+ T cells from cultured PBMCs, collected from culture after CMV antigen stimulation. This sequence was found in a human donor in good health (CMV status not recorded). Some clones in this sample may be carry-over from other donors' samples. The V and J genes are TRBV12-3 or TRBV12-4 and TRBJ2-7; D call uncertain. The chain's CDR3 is CASSAYSYEQYF. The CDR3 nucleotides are TGTGCCAGCAGCGCGTACTCCTACGAGCAGTACTTC.